Sequencing of this TCR beta chain was carried out in a study of blood T cell repertoires in COVID-19. Looking at the study overall: The analysed material was cDNA or gDNA that came from T cells, B-cell-depleted T cells, or PBMCs.

The repertoire was sequenced with immunoSEQ multiplex PCR; TCRdb's copy has only in-frame clones and lacks some. The sample carries tens of thousands of clones, about 80% recorded once. Trimming stripped 4 bases from V and 3 bases from J, with 19 bases between. The CDR3 sequence is 16 residues long. The germline V gene encodes CDR1 LNHDA and CDR2 SQIVND (reference sequence). This chain connects TRBV19 to TRBJ2-7; the D gene is possibly TRBD2 (6 bases). Source material: peripheral blood. The clonotype was recovered from a man aged 50 to 60 with active or convalescent COVID-19. CDR3 loop: CASSNPRGTVNYEQYF. CDR3 nucleotide sequence: TGTGCCAGTAGTAACCCGCGTGGGACTGTTAACTACGAGCAGTACTTC.